What follows is one T cell receptor beta chain and its context. The antigen is not known. This sample is drawn from a study of PD-1 blockade in classical Hodgkin lymphoma. Study overall: Every 2 weeks, patients had 3 mg/kg nivolumab intravenously.

Profiling relied on immunoSEQ multiplex PCR, and the TCRdb table lists in-frame clones only, not all of them. The sample has about 60,000 clones, 91% seen once. General study points: CD4+ TCR diversity, unlike CD8+, rose significantly by C4D1. The drivers behind the repertoire differences, possibly disease activity or prior therapy, remain undefined. Prior to therapy, complete responders displayed diversity much like that of newly diagnosed patients.

Documented time point: cycle 4 day 1 (C4D1), after six to seven weeks of nivolumab. Every patient was affected by relapse after autologous stem cell transplantation, while exposure to brentuximab vedotin was not uniform. This TCR was sampled from a human donor with classical Hodgkin lymphoma. The sample consisted of peripheral blood mononuclear cells (PBMCs), taken before the fourth cycle of nivolumab.

CDR3 DNA: TGTGCCAGCAGCTTCAGGGAGAACACCATATATTTT. Protein: CASSFRENTIYF. The chain has TRBV5-5 and TRBJ1-3, with a weak D call TRBD1 (5 bases). V lost 2 bases and J lost 7, with 7 bases in between. The CDR3 contains 12 residues. Germline CDR1 reads SGHKS; CDR2 reads YYEKEE (reference sequence).